The clone carrying this TCR beta chain has a count of ten or more. Its antigen is undetermined. The data stem from a study of blood T cells in healthy people across ages. The wider study: About one barcoded beta molecule per two T cells was the capture yield of template switching. Whole-study results and caveats: Relative to aged donors, long-lived donors carried more naive CD4+ cells and displayed higher diversity. Per million T cells, TCR beta diversity dropped roughly linearly as age increased.

Extraction yielded at least 6 micrograms of total RNA per sample. In germline, CDR1 is SGDLS, CDR2 YYNGEE. V lost 0 bases and J lost 6, with 10 bases in between. The CDR3 totals 14 residues. Primed by a sample-barcoded 5' primer and a J-beta primer mix, a second PCR proceeded for 7 to 11 cycles. TCRdb reprocessed the 5' RACE reads via MiXCR and lists one record per CDR3 protein. The sample lists about 730,000 distinct CDR3 sequences, roughly 47% occurring once. Sequencing input: blood. This chain connects TRBV9 to TRBJ2-1, with D unresolved. The clonotype was recovered from an older woman in good health. Here the CDR3 DNA reads TGTGCCAGCAGCGTAGGGTCAGTTGGCAATGAGCAGTTCTTC. The encoded protein is CASSVGSVGNEQFF. The full variable domain, completed using reference TRBV9 and TRBJ2-1, is DSGVTQTPKHLITATGQRVTLRCSPRSGDLSVYWYQQSLDQGLQFLIQYYNGEERAKGNILERFSAQQFPDLHSELNLSSLELGDSALYFCASSVGSVGNEQFFGPGTRLTVL.